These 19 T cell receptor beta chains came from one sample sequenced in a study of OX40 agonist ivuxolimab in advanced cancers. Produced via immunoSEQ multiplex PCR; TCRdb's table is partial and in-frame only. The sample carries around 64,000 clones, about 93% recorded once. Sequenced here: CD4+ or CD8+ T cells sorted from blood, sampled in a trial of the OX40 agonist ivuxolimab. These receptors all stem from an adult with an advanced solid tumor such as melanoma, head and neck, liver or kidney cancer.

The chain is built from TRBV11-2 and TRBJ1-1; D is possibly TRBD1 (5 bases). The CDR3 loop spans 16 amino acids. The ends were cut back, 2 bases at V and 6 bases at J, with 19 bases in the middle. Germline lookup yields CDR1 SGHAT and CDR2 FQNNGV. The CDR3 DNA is TGTGCCAGCAGCTTATTGTTGGCACCCCGGGACTCTGAAGCTTTCTTT. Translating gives CASSLLLAPRDSEAFF.

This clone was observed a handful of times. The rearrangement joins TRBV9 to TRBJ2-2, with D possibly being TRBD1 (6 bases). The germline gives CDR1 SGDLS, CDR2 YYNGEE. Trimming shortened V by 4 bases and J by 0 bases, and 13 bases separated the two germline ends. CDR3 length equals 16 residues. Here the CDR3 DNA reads TGTGCCAGCAGCCCAGCAGGGGCCACGAACACCGGGGAGCTGTTTTTT. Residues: CASSPAGATNTGELFF. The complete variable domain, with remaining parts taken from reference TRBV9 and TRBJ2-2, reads DSGVTQTPKHLITATGQRVTLRCSPRSGDLSVYWYQQSLDQGLQFLIQYYNGEERAKGNILERFSAQQFPDLHSELNLSSLELGDSALYFCASSPAGATNTGELFFGEGSRLTVL.

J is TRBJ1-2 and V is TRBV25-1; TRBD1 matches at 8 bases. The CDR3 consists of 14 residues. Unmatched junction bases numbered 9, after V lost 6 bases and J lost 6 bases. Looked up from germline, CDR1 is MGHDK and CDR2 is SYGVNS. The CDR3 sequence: CASREDREVDGYTF. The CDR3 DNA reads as TGTGCCAGCAGAGAGGACAGGGAAGTGGATGGCTACACCTTC.

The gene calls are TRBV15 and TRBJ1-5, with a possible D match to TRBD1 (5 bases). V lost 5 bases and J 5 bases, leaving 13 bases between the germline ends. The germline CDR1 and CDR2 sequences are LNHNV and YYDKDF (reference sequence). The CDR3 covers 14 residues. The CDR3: CATSGRGVDQPQHF. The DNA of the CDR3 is TGTGCCACCAGCGGCCGAGGGGTGGATCAGCCCCAGCATTTT.

Here the CDR3 DNA reads TGTGCCACCACGGTGAGCTCCTACGAGCAGTACTTC. Translating gives CATTVSSYEQYF. The V and J genes are TRBV11-2 and TRBJ2-7; D is uncertain. V lost 10 bases to trimming and J lost 0 bases, with 10 bases between them. CDR3 length: 12 amino acids. CDR1 and CDR2 from the germline V gene are SGHAT and FQNNGV. Based on the CDR3 plus reference TRBV11-2 and TRBJ2-7, the full variable domain is EAGVAQSPRYKIIEKRQSVAFWCNPISGHATLYWYQQILGQGPKLLIQFQNNGVVDDSQLPKDRFSAERLKGVDSTLKIQPAKLEDSAVYLCATTVSSYEQYFGPGTRLTVT.

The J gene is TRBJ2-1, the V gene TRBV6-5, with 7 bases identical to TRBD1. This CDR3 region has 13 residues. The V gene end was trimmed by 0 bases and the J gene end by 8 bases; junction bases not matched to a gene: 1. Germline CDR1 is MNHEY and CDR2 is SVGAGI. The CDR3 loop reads CASSYSRGHEQFF. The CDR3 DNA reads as TGTGCCAGCAGTTACTCGAGGGGGCATGAGCAGTTCTTC.

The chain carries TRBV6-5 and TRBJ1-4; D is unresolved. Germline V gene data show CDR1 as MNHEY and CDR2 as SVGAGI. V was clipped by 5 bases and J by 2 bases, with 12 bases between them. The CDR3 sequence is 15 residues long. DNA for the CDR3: TGTGCCAGCAGTCCCTGGGCGGAGACTAATGAAAAACTGTTTTTT. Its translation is CASSPWAETNEKLFF.

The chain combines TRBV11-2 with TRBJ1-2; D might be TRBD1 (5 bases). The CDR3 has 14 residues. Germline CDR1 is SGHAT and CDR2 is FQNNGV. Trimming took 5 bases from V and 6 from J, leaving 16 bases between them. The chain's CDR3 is CASSHPGVQNGYTF. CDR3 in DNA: TGTGCCAGCAGCCATCCGGGGGTGCAAAATGGCTACACCTTC.

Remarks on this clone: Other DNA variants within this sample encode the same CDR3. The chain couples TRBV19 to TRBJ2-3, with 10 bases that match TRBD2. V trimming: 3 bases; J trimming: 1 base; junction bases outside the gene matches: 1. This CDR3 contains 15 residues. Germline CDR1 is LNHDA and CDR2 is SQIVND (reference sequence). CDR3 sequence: CASSILAGGTDTQYF. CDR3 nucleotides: TGTGCCAGTAGTATCCTAGCGGGGGGCACAGATACGCAGTATTTT.

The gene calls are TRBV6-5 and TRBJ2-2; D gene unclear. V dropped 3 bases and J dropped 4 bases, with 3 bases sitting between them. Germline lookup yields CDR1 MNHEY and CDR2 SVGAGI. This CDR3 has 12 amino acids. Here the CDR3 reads CASSYTTGELFF. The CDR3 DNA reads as TGTGCCAGCAGTTATACCACCGGGGAGCTGTTTTTT.

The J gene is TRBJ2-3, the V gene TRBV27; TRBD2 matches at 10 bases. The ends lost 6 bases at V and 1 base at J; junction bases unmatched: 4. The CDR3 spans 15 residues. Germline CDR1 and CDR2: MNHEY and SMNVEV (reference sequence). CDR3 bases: TGTGCCAGCAGCCGAGGGACTAGCGGCACAGATACGCAGTATTTT. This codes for CASSRGTSGTDTQYF.

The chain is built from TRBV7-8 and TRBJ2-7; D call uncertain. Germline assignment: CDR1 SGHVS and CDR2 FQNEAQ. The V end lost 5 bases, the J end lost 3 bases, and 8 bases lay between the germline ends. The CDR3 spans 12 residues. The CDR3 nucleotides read TGTGCCAGCAGCCCCGGGTACTACGAGCAGTACTTC. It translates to CASSPGYYEQYF. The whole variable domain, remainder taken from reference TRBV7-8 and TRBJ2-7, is GAGVSQSPRYKVAKRGQDVALRCDPISGHVSLFWYQQALGQGPEFLTYFQNEAQLDKSGLPSDRFFAERPEGSVSTLKIQRTQQEDSAVYLCASSPGYYEQYFGPGTRLTVT.

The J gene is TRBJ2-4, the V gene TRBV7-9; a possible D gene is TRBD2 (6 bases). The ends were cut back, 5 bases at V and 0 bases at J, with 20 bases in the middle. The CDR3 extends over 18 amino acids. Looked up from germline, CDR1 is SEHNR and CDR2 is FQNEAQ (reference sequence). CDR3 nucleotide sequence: TGTGCCAGCAGCGTCATATCCGGGACTCCTATAGCCAAAAACATTCAGTACTTC. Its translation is CASSVISGTPIAKNIQYF.

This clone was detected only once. The CDR3 nucleotides read TGTGCCAGCAGCTCTGGACAGTTCAATCAGCCCCAGCATTTT. Encoded protein: CASSSGQFNQPQHF. The chain couples TRBV5-6 to TRBJ1-5; D might be TRBD1 (6 bases). V gave up 3 bases and J gave up 3 bases, with 10 bases separating them. Germline CDR1 SGHDT, CDR2 YYEEEE. The CDR3 is 14 residues long.

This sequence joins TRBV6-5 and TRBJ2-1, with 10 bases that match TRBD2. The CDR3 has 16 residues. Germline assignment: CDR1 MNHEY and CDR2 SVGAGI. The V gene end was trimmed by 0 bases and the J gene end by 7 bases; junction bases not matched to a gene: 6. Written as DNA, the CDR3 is TGTGCCAGCAGTTACTCTGAGCGGGGGGGCCTTAATGAGCAGTTCTTC. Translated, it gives CASSYSERGGLNEQFF.

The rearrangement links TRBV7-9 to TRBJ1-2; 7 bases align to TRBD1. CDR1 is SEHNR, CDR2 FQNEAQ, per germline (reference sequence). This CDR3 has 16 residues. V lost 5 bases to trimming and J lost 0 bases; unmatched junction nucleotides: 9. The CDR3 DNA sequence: TGTGCCAGCAGCGCAAGCCGACAGGGACCTAACTATGGCTACACCTTC. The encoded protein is CASSASRQGPNYGYTF.

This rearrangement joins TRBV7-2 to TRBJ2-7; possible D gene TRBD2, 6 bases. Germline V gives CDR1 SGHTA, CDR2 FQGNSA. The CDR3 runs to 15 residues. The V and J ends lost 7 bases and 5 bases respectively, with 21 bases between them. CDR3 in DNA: TGTGCCAGCACCCTCCGGGGGTCGAATTTGGACGAGCAGTACTTC. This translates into CASTLRGSNLDEQYF.

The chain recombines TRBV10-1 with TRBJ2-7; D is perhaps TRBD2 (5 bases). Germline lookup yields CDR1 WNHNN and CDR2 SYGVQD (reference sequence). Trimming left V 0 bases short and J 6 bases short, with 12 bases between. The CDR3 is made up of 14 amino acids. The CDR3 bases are TGCGCCAGCAGTGAGTCCGGGAACCCTGGCGAGCAGTACTTC. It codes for CASSESGNPGEQYF.

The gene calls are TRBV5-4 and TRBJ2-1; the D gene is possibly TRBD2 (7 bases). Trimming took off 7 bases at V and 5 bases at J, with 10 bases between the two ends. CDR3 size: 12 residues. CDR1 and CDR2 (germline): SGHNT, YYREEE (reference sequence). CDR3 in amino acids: CASGGGHNEQFF. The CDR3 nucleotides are TGTGCCAGCGGGGGGGGCCACAATGAGCAGTTCTTC.